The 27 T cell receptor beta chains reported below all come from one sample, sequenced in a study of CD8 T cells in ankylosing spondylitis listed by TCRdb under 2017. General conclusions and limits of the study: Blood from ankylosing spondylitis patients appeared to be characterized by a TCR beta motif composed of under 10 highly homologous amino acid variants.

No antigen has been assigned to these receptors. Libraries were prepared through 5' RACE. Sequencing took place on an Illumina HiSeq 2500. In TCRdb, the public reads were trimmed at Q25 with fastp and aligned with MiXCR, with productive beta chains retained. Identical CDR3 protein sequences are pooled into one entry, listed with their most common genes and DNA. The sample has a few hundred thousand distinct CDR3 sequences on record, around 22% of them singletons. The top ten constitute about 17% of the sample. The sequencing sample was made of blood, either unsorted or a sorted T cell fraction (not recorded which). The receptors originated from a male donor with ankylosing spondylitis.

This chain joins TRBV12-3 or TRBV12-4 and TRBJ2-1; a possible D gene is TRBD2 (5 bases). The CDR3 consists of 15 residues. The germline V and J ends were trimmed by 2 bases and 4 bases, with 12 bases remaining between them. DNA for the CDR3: TGTGCCAGCAGTTTAAGGCCAGCGGAGTACAATGAGCAGTTCTTC. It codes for CASSLRPAEYNEQFF.

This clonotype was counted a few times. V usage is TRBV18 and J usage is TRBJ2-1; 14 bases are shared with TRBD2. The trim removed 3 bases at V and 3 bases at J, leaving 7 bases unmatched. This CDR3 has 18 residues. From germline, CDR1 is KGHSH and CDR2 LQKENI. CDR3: CASSPQGLAGVGYNEQFF. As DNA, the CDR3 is TGTGCCAGCTCACCGCAGGGACTAGCGGGAGTAGGCTACAATGAGCAGTTCTTC.

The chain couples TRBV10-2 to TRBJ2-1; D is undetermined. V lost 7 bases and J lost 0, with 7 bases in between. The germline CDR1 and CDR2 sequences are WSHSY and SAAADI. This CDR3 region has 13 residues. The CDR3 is CASMGFSYNEQFF. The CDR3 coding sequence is TGCGCCAGCATGGGGTTCTCCTACAATGAGCAGTTCTTC.

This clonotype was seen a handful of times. Here the CDR3 DNA reads TGCAGTGTGCAGTATACCGGGACTCTTTTCGGGGATGAGCAGTTCTTC. Translation: CSVQYTGTLFGDEQFF. The rearrangement links TRBV20-1 to TRBJ2-1; D is possibly TRBD2 (6 bases). This CDR3 is 16 amino acids long. Germline V gene sequence: CDR1 DFQATT, CDR2 SNEGSKA (reference sequence). V lost 7 bases and J lost 8, with 27 bases in between.

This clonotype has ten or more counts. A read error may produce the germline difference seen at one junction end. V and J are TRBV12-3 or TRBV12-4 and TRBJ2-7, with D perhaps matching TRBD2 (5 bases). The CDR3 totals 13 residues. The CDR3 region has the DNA TGTGCCAGCAGCTTAGTACGGGGCTACGAGCAGTACTTC. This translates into CASSLVRGYEQYF.

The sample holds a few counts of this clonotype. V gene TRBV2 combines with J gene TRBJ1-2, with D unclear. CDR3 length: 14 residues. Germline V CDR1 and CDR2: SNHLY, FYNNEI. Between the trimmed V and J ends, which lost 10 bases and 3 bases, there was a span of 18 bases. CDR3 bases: TGTGCCATCCCCCGCCGGAGGGCCGACTATGGCTACACCTTC. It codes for CAIPRRRADYGYTF.

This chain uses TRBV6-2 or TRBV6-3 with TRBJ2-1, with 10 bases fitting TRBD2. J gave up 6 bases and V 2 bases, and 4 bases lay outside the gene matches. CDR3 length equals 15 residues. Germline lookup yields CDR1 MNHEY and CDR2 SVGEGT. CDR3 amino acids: CASSYTSSGSNEQFF. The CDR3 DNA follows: TGTGCCAGCAGTTACACGTCTAGCGGGAGCAATGAGCAGTTCTTC.

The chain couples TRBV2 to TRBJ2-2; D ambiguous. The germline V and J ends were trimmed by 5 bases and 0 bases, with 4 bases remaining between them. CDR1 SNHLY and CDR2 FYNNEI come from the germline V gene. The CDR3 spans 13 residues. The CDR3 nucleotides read TGTGCCAGCAGTAACTCGAACACCGGGGAGCTGTTTTTT. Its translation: CASSNSNTGELFF.

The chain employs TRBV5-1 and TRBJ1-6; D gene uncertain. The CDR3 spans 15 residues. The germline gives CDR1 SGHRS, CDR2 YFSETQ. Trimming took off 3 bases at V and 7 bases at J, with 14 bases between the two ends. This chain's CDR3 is CASSSRTSRNSPLHF. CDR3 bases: TGCGCCAGCAGCTCCAGGACCTCTAGGAATTCACCCCTCCACTTT.

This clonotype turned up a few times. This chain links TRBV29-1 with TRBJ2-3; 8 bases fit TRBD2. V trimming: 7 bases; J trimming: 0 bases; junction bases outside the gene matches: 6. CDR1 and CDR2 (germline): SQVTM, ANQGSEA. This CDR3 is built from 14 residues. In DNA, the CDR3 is TGCAGCGCCTCGAGCGGGAGTAGCACAGATACGCAGTATTTT. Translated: CSASSGSSTDTQYF.

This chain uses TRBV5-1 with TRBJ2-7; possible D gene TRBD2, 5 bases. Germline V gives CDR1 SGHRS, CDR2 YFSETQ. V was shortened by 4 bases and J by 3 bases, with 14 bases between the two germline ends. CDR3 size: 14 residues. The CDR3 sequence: CASSRAPGNYEQYF. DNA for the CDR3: TGCGCCAGCAGCCGGGCTCCGGGGAACTACGAGCAGTACTTC.

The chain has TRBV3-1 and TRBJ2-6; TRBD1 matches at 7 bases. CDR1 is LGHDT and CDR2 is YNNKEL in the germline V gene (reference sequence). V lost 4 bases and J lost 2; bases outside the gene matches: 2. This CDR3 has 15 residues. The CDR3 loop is CASSRDRAGANVLTF. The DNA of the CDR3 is TGTGCCAGCAGCCGAGACAGGGCTGGGGCCAACGTCCTGACTTTC. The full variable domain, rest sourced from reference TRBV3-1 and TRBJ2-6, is DTAVSQTPKYLVTQMGNDKSIKCEQNLGHDTMYWYKQDSKKFLKIMFSYNNKELIINETVPNRFSPKSPDKAHLNLHINSLELGDSAVYFCASSRDRAGANVLTFGAGSRLTVL.

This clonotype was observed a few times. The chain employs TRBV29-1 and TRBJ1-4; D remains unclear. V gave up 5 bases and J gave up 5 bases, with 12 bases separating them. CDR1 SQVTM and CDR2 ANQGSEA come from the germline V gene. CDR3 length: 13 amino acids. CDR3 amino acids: CSVTRSGNEKLFF. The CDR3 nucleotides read TGCAGCGTTACACGTTCGGGGAATGAAAAACTGTTTTTT.

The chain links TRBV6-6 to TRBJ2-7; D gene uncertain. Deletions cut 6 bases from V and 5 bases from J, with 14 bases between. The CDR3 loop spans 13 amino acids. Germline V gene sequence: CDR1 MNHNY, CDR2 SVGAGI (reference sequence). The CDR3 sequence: CASSLSWMDEQYF. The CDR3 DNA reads TGTGCCAGCAGCTTAAGTTGGATGGACGAGCAGTACTTC.

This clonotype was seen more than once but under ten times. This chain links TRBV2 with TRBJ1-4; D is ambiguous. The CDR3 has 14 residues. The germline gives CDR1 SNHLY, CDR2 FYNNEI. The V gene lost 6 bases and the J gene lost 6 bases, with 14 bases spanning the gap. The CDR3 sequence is CASRPRPTDEKLFF. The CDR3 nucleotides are TGTGCCAGCAGACCCCGACCAACCGATGAAAAACTGTTTTTT.

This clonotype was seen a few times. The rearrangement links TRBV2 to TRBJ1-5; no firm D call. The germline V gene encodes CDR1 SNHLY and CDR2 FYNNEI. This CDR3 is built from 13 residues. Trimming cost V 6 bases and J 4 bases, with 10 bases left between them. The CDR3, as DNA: TGTGCCAGCAGGGAGGACCCGAATCAGCCCCAGCATTTT. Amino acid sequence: CASREDPNQPQHF.

Here the CDR3 DNA reads TGTGCTAGTGGTTTGGGGGACAGCCTTTCACCCCTCCACTTT. This gives the protein CASGLGDSLSPLHF. The chain is built from TRBV12-5 and TRBJ1-6; the match to TRBD1 covers 7 bases. The trim removed 1 base at V and 9 bases at J, leaving 3 bases unmatched. The CDR3 is 14 residues long. The germline CDR1 and CDR2 sequences are LGHNT and FRNRAP.

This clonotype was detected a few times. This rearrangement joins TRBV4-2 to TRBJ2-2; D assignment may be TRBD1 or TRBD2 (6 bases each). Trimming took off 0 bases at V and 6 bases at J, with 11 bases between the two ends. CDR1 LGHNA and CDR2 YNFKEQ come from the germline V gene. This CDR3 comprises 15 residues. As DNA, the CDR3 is TGTGCCAGCAGCCAAGATTGGGGGGCCGCCGGGGAGCTGTTTTTT. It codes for CASSQDWGAAGELFF.

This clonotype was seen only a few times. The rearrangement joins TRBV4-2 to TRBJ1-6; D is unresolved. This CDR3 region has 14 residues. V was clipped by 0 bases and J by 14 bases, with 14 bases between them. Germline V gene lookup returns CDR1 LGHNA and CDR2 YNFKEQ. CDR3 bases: TGTGCCAGCAGCCAAGATTGGCGGTTGGGAACCCTCCACTTT. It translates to CASSQDWRLGTLHF.

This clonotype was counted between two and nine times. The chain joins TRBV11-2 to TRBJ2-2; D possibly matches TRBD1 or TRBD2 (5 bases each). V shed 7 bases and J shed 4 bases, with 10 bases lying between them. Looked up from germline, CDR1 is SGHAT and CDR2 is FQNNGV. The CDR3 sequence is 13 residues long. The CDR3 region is CASTGTATGELFF. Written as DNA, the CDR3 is TGTGCCAGCACCGGGACGGCCACCGGGGAGCTGTTTTTT.

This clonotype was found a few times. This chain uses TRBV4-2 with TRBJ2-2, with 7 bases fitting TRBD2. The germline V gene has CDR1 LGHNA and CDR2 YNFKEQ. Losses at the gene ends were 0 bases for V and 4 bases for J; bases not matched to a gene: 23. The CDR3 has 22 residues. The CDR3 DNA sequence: TGTGCCAGCAGCCAAGACCCCTCCGGGGGGAGATGGGGTCTTCTGGCCACCGGGGAGCTGTTTTTT. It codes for CASSQDPSGGRWGLLATGELFF.

CDR3 in amino acids: CASSAIDRISNEKLFF. CDR3 nucleotides: TGTGCCAGTAGTGCCATCGACAGGATCTCTAATGAAAAACTGTTTTTT. The chain has TRBV19 and TRBJ1-4, with D perhaps matching TRBD1 (6 bases). Germline CDR1 LNHDA, CDR2 SQIVND (reference sequence). V was clipped by 5 bases and J by 3 bases, with 16 bases between them. The length of the CDR3 is 16 residues.

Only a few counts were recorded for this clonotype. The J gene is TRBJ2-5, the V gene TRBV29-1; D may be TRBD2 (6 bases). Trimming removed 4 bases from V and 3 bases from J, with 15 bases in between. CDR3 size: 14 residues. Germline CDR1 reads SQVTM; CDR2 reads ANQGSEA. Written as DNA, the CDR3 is TGCAGCGTTGGTTCACGGGACTTCGAAGAGACCCAGTACTTC. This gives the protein CSVGSRDFEETQYF.

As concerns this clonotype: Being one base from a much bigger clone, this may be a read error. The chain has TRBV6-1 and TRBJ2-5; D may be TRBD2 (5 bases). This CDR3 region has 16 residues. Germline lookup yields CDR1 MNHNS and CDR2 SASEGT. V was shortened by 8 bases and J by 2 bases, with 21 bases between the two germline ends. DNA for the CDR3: TGTGCCAGCGGTATCTCCGAGGGTTGGAGACAAGAGACCCAGTACTTC. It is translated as CASGISEGWRQETQYF.

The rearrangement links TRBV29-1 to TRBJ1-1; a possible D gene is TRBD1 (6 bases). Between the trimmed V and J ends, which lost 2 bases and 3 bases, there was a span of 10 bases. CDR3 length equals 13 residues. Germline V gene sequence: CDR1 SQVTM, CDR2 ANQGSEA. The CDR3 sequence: CSVERGVDTEAFF. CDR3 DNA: TGCAGCGTTGAAAGGGGGGTAGACACTGAAGCTTTCTTT. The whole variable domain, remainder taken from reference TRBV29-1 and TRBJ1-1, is SAVISQKPSRDICQRGTSLTIQCQVDSQVTMMFWYRQQPGQSLTLIATANQGSEATYESGFVIDKFPISRPNLTFSTLTVSNMSPEDSSIYLCSVERGVDTEAFFGQGTRLTVV.

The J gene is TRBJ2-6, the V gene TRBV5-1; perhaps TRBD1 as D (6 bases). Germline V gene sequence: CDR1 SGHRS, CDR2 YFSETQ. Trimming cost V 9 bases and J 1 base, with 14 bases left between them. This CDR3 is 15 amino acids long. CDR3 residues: CATRDKKSGANVLTF. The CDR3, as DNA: TGCGCCACACGGGACAAAAAATCTGGGGCCAACGTCCTGACTTTC.

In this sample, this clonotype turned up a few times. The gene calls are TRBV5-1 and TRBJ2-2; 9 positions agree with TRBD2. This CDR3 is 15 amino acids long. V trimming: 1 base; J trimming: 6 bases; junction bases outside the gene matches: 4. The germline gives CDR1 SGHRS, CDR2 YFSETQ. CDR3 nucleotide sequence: TGCGCCAGCAGCTTGCGGCGGGAGGGATCCGGGGAGCTGTTTTTT. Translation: CASSLRREGSGELFF. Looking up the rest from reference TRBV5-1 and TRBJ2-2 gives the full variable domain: KAGVTQTPRYLIKTRGQQVTLSCSPISGHRSVSWYQQTPGQGLQFLFEYFSETQRNKGNFPGRFSGRQFSNSRSEMNVSTLELGDSALYLCASSLRREGSGELFFGEGSRLTVL.